The next 3 T cell receptor beta chains were all read from a single sample in a study of blood T cell repertoires in COVID-19. Profiling relied on immunoSEQ multiplex PCR, and the TCRdb table lists in-frame clones only, not all of them. In the table there are about 180,000 clones, more than 70% of which are singletons. What was sequenced was PBMCs or T cells enriched from blood (not recorded which). The receptors shown here come from a woman in her twenties or thirties who had recovered from COVID-19.

This clone was picked up a small number of times. The chain recombines TRBV27 with TRBJ1-5; 8 nucleotides match TRBD1. CDR3 length: 14 residues. The junction had 7 bases not matched to a gene; V was cut back by 6 bases and J by 6 bases. From germline, CDR1 is MNHEY and CDR2 SMNVEV (reference sequence). The CDR3 sequence is CASSTDRAGQPQHF. In DNA form, the CDR3 reads TGTGCCAGCAGCACGGACAGGGCAGGTCAGCCCCAGCATTTT.

The genes are TRBV19 and TRBJ2-7; possibly TRBD1 for D (5 bases). Germline lookup yields CDR1 LNHDA and CDR2 SQIVND (reference sequence). V lost 2 bases and J lost 6, with 11 bases in between. This CDR3 comprises 13 residues. The CDR3 spells CASSIQGMGEQYF. The DNA of the CDR3 is TGTGCCAGTAGTATACAGGGAATGGGCGAGCAGTACTTC. Variable domain in full (rest from reference TRBV19 and TRBJ2-7): DGGITQSPKYLFRKEGQNVTLSCEQNLNHDAMYWYRQDPGQGLRLIYYSQIVNDFQKGDIAEGYSVSREKKESFPLTVTSAQKNPTAFYLCASSIQGMGEQYFGPGTRLTVT.

The chain uses TRBV29-1 and TRBJ2-7, with D tentatively TRBD1 (6 bases). Per the germline V gene, CDR1 is SQVTM and CDR2 is ANQGSEA. Trimming removed 6 bases from V and 6 bases from J, with 15 bases in between. The CDR3 covers 12 residues. CDR3 bases: TGCAGCGTCCACAGGGCGGCTGGCGAGCAGTACTTC. Residues: CSVHRAAGEQYF.